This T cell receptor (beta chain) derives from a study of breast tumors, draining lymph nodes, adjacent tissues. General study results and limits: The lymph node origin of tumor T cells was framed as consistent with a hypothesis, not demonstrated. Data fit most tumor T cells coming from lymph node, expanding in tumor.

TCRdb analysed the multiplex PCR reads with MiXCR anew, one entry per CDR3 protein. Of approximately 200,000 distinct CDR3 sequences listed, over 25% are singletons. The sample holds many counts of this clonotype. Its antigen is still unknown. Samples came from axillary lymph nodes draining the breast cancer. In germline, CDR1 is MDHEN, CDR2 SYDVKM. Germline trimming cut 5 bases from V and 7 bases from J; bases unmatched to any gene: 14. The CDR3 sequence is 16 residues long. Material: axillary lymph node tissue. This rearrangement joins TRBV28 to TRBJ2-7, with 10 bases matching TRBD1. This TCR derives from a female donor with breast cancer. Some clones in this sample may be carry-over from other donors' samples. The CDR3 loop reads CASSPWSGTGAPEQYF. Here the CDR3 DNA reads TGTGCCAGCAGTCCTTGGTCCGGGACAGGGGCGCCGGAGCAGTACTTC. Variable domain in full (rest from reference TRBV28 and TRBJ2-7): DVKVTQSSRYLVKRTGEKVFLECVQDMDHENMFWYRQDPGLGLRLIYFSYDVKMKEKGDIPEGYSVSREKKERFSLILESASTNQTSMYLCASSPWSGTGAPEQYFGPGTRLTVT.